These 24 T cell receptor beta chains were sequenced from one sample in a study of blood T cell repertoires in COVID-19. Assay used: immunoSEQ multiplex PCR; TCRdb lists only in-frame clones, some missing. This sample has about 190,000 clones; approximately 79% occur once, and the top ten carry roughly 13%. The source material was peripheral blood. All receptors derive from a man aged 45-65 years who had recovered from COVID-19.

This clone was seen only a few times. The gene calls are TRBV19 and TRBJ2-7, with D uncertain. The CDR3 is 14 residues long. CDR1 LNHDA and CDR2 SQIVND come from the germline V gene (reference sequence). V was shortened by 5 bases and J by 0 bases, with 11 bases between the two germline ends. CDR3 sequence: CASSLKTDSYEQYF. The CDR3 DNA sequence: TGTGCCAGTAGTCTAAAAACCGACTCCTACGAGCAGTACTTC.

The chain employs TRBV5-6 and TRBJ2-7; 8 nucleotides match TRBD1. Trimming at V came to 5 bases and at J to 2 bases, leaving 3 bases not matched to a gene. The length of the CDR3 is 13 residues. The germline V gene has CDR1 SGHDT and CDR2 YYEEEE. CDR3 sequence: CASSHRGTYEQYF. CDR3 nucleotide sequence: TGTGCCAGCAGTCACAGGGGGACCTACGAGCAGTACTTC.

The chain couples TRBV13 to TRBJ2-4, with TRBD2 matching 13 bases. The CDR3 has 14 residues. Germline trimming cut 4 bases from V and 12 bases from J; bases unmatched to any gene: 6. Germline assignment: CDR1 PRHDT and CDR2 FYEKMQ (reference sequence). The DNA of the CDR3 is TGTGCCAGCAGCTCCACTAGCGGGAGGGCCCCTCAGTACTTC. The encoded protein is CASSSTSGRAPQYF.

This chain connects TRBV5-8 to TRBJ2-1; the match to TRBD1 covers 12 bases. J was trimmed by 8 bases and V by 3 bases; bases with no gene match: 6. The CDR3 sequence is 15 residues long. The V gene's germline CDR1 is SGHTS and CDR2 YDEGEE. The CDR3 loop is CASSSRGTGGHEQFF. The CDR3 bases are TGTGCCAGCAGCTCCAGAGGGACAGGGGGCCATGAGCAGTTCTTC.

This clone was found once. The rearrangement uses TRBV24-1 and TRBJ2-5; perhaps TRBD1 as D (5 bases). The CDR3 sequence is 15 residues long. V was clipped by 0 bases and J by 1 base, with 8 bases between them. Germline CDR1 is KGHDR and CDR2 is SFDVKD. The CDR3 loop reads CATSDLIGAQETQYF. CDR3 in DNA: TGTGCCACCAGTGATTTGATAGGGGCCCAAGAGACCCAGTACTTC.

This clone was seen more than once but under ten times. The chain employs TRBV27 and TRBJ2-1; TRBD2 matches 7 bases. The CDR3 has 16 residues. J gave up 5 bases and V 0 bases, and 7 bases lay outside the gene matches. CDR1 is MNHEY, CDR2 SMNVEV, per germline (reference sequence). CDR3 protein: CASSLSWGREDNEQFF. The CDR3 coding sequence is TGTGCCAGCAGTTTATCCTGGGGGAGGGAGGACAATGAGCAGTTCTTC.

The chain is built from TRBV5-4 and TRBJ2-7, with 10 bases that match TRBD1. The germline V gene has CDR1 SGHNT and CDR2 YYREEE (reference sequence). The CDR3 spans 14 residues. The V and J ends lost 4 bases and 7 bases, in that order; junction bases with no gene match: 8. The CDR3 here is CASSPGTGVGEQYF. In DNA form, the CDR3 reads TGTGCCAGCAGCCCCGGGACAGGGGTGGGGGAGCAGTACTTC.

The genes are TRBV11-2 and TRBJ2-7, with D unresolved. CDR1 and CDR2 from the germline V gene are SGHAT and FQNNGV. V was pared by 4 bases and J by 0 bases, with 10 bases between. CDR3 length: 14 amino acids. The CDR3 nucleotides are TGTGCCAGCAGCTCCCGGGTTAACTCCTACGAGCAGTACTTC. Its protein is CASSSRVNSYEQYF.

The V call is TRBV6-5, the J call TRBJ2-7; tentative D call: TRBD1 (6 bases). V lost 3 bases and J lost 2, with 14 bases in between. The CDR3 runs to 15 residues. Looked up from germline, CDR1 is MNHEY and CDR2 is SVGAGI. Written as DNA, the CDR3 is TGTGCCAGCAGTTATTCGACAGGATACCCCTACGAGCAGTACTTC. Amino acids: CASSYSTGYPYEQYF.

CDR3 sequence reads: CASSRTGRRNYGYTF. CDR3 coding DNA: TGTGCCAGCTCCCGAACCGGGAGAAGAAACTATGGCTACACCTTC. V gene TRBV6-5 combines with J gene TRBJ1-2, with D hard to call. Per germline, CDR1 MNHEY and CDR2 SVGAGI. The CDR3 is 15 amino acids. V was shortened by 8 bases and J by 2 bases, with 18 bases between the two germline ends.

This clone was observed a handful of times. CDR3 protein: CASSLRVAGGYGYTF. The CDR3 coding sequence is TGTGCCAGCAGTTTACGAGTTGCGGGGGGCTATGGCTACACCTTC. The V and J genes are TRBV27 and TRBJ1-2; possibly TRBD1 for D (5 bases). V was clipped by 2 bases and J by 4 bases, with 14 bases between them. The CDR3 totals 15 residues. Germline assignment: CDR1 MNHEY and CDR2 SMNVEV (reference sequence).

J is TRBJ2-7 and V is TRBV9; the match to TRBD2 covers 10 bases. V trimming: 3 bases; J trimming: 6 bases; junction bases outside the gene matches: 6. Germline values: CDR1 SGDLS, CDR2 YYNGEE. This CDR3 comprises 14 residues. As DNA, the CDR3 is TGTGCCAGCAGCGCGCTAGCGGGAGTAGCCGAGCAGTACTTC. This codes for CASSALAGVAEQYF. Together with reference TRBV9 and TRBJ2-7, the CDR3 gives the full variable domain: DSGVTQTPKHLITATGQRVTLRCSPRSGDLSVYWYQQSLDQGLQFLIQYYNGEERAKGNILERFSAQQFPDLHSELNLSSLELGDSALYFCASSALAGVAEQYFGPGTRLTVT.

The chain has TRBV4-2 and TRBJ2-1; no firm D call. Trimming removed 0 bases from V and 5 bases from J, with 17 bases in between. CDR1 and CDR2 (germline): LGHNA, YNFKEQ. There are 17 residues in the CDR3. CDR3 in amino acids: CASSQDLSELTDNEQFF. The CDR3 DNA is TGTGCCAGCAGCCAAGATCTGAGTGAATTAACCGACAATGAGCAGTTCTTC.

The chain uses TRBV6-2 or TRBV6-3 and TRBJ2-6; 9 positions match TRBD1. There are 17 residues in the CDR3. From germline, CDR1 is MNHEY and CDR2 SVGEGT. V lost 6 bases and J lost 2; bases outside the gene matches: 8. DNA of the CDR3: TGTGCCAGCAGCCCCGGGACAGGGTTCCCTGGGGCCAACGTCCTGACTTTC. The encoded protein is CASSPGTGFPGANVLTF.

This chain links TRBV5-1 with TRBJ2-7, with D possibly matching TRBD1 (5 bases). Germline V gene lookup returns CDR1 SGHRS and CDR2 YFSETQ. This CDR3 is 13 amino acids long. Trimming stripped 0 bases from V and 7 bases from J, with 11 bases between. The CDR3 DNA is TGCGCCAGCAGCTTGGAGGCAGGGCGGGAGCAGTACTTC. Protein: CASSLEAGREQYF.

The rearrangement uses TRBV3-1 (or the pseudogene TRBV3-2) and TRBJ1-4; 9 positions match TRBD1. Germline V gene data show CDR1 as LGHDT and CDR2 as YNNKEL (reference sequence). CDR3 length: 15 residues. V lost 3 bases, J lost 6 bases, and 5 bases stayed unmatched. CDR3 coding DNA: TGTGCCAGCAGCCATACGGGACAGGGTGATGAAAAACTGTTTTTT. The encoded protein is CASSHTGQGDEKLFF.

CDR3 sequence (DNA): TGTGCCAGCAGTGAAGGGAGGGCCGGGGAGACCCAGTACTTC. Its translation is CASSEGRAGETQYF. V usage is TRBV2 and J usage is TRBJ2-5; possible D gene TRBD2, 6 bases. Per the germline V gene, CDR1 is SNHLY and CDR2 is FYNNEI. Trimming pared 1 base from V and 5 bases from J, leaving 11 bases between. The CDR3 loop spans 14 amino acids.

The V call is TRBV5-4, the J call TRBJ2-1; 7 bases are shared with TRBD1. Losses at the gene ends were 2 bases for V and 9 bases for J; bases not matched to a gene: 8. Germline loops: CDR1 SGHNT, CDR2 YYREEE (reference sequence). CDR3 length: 14 residues. The CDR3 DNA sequence: TGTGCCAGCAGCTTATCATCGACAGGGTTTGAGCAGTTCTTC. This sequence encodes CASSLSSTGFEQFF.

In this sample, this clone turned up many times. Other DNA sequences from this sample encode an identical CDR3 as well. The chain employs TRBV6-2 or TRBV6-3 and TRBJ1-5; perhaps TRBD1 as D (5 bases). The CDR3 has 14 residues. V dropped 5 bases and J dropped 0 bases, with 8 bases sitting between them. In germline, CDR1 is MNHEY, CDR2 SVGEGT. CDR3 in DNA: TGTGCCAGCAGTACAGGACATAGCAATCAGCCCCAGCATTTT. Translated, it gives CASSTGHSNQPQHF.

This clone was seen a few times. This chain links TRBV19 with TRBJ1-1, with unresolved D. CDR1 and CDR2 from the germline V gene are LNHDA and SQIVND (reference sequence). The CDR3 has 12 residues. The V end lost 4 bases, the J end lost 7 bases, and 10 bases lay between the germline ends. Here the CDR3 reads CASSRAFGEAFF. The CDR3 DNA reads as TGTGCCAGTAGTAGGGCTTTTGGTGAAGCTTTCTTT. The variable domain in full, with the rest retrieved from reference TRBV19 and TRBJ1-1, is DGGITQSPKYLFRKEGQNVTLSCEQNLNHDAMYWYRQDPGQGLRLIYYSQIVNDFQKGDIAEGYSVSREKKESFPLTVTSAQKNPTAFYLCASSRAFGEAFFGQGTRLTVV.

This clone was counted only a few times. The rearrangement uses TRBV10-2 and TRBJ2-7; 8 bases line up with TRBD1. After removal of 5 bases from V and 2 bases from J, the junction contained 8 bases not matched to a gene. CDR1 is WSHSY, CDR2 SAAADI, per germline. This CDR3 is built from 15 residues. In nucleotides, the CDR3 is TGCGCCAGCAGTACTACCGGGACAGGAACCTACGAGCAGTACTTC. Amino acid sequence: CASSTTGTGTYEQYF.

The chain has TRBV19 and TRBJ2-7; D is unclear. Trimming left V 3 bases short and J 8 bases short, with 11 bases between. Per the germline V gene, CDR1 is LNHDA and CDR2 is SQIVND (reference sequence). CDR3 length: 12 residues. The DNA for the CDR3 is TGTGCCAGTAGTATCTCAGACTCCCAGCAGTACTTC. This sequence encodes CASSISDSQQYF.

The V gene is TRBV13, the J gene TRBJ2-2; 8 nucleotides line up with TRBD1. Per germline, CDR1 PRHDT and CDR2 FYEKMQ (reference sequence). V lost 5 bases and J lost 2; bases outside the gene matches: 4. This CDR3 spans 15 amino acids. Written as DNA, the CDR3 is TGTGCCAGCAGCACCGGACAGGGAAACACCGGGGAGCTGTTTTTT. It codes for CASSTGQGNTGELFF.

The V gene is TRBV30, the J gene TRBJ1-1; D remains ambiguous. The CDR3 contains 14 residues. Per the germline V gene, CDR1 is GTSNPN and CDR2 is SVGIG (reference sequence). V shed 0 bases and J shed 5 bases, with 13 bases lying between them. This CDR3 is CAWSVRSPGTEAFF. CDR3 nucleotide sequence: TGTGCCTGGAGTGTACGATCTCCGGGAACTGAAGCTTTCTTT.